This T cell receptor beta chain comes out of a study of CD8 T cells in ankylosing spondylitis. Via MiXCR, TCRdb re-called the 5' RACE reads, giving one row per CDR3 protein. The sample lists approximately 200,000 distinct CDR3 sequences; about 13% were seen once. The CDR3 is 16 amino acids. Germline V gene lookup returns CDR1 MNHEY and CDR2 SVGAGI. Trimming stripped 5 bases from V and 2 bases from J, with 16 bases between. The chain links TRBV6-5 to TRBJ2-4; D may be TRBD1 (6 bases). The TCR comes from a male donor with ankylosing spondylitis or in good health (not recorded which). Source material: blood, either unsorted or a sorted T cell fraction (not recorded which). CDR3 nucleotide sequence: TGTGCCAGCAGTGTACTTCCGGACAGCTCCAAAAACATTCAGTACTTC. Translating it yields CASSVLPDSSKNIQYF.